These 29 T cell receptor beta chains were sequenced from one sample in a study of blood T cell repertoires in COVID-19. Sequenced by immunoSEQ multiplex PCR; TCRdb stores in-frame clones only, minus some. This table has approximately 170,000 clones, 85% to 90% appearing once. What was sequenced was peripheral blood. The receptors were gathered from a man in his fifties who had recovered from COVID-19.

J is TRBJ1-1 and V is TRBV6-5; TRBD1 matches 8 bases. The germline CDR1 and CDR2 sequences are MNHEY and SVGAGI. CDR3 length equals 12 residues. V lost 6 bases to trimming and J lost 10 bases; unmatched junction nucleotides: 7. In DNA, the CDR3 is TGTGCCAGCAGCCACCAGGGGGCGAGAGCTTTCTTT. Protein: CASSHQGARAFF.

The rearrangement joins TRBV6-5 to TRBJ2-5; 10 nucleotides agree with TRBD1. Losses at the gene ends were 5 bases for V and 3 bases for J; bases not matched to a gene: 3. The germline CDR1 and CDR2 sequences are MNHEY and SVGAGI. The CDR3 length is 14 residues. CDR3 sequence (DNA): TGTGCCAGCAGTCGCGGGACAGGGGAAGAGACCCAGTACTTC. This encodes CASSRGTGEETQYF.

The chain carries TRBV28 and TRBJ2-3; TRBD1 is a possible D gene (6 bases). The V gene's germline CDR1 is MDHEN and CDR2 SYDVKM. The germline V and J ends were trimmed by 3 bases and 1 base, with 8 bases remaining between them. The CDR3 runs to 14 residues. The CDR3 sequence: CASSFRTGTDTQYF. The CDR3 region has the DNA TGTGCCAGCAGTTTCAGGACAGGCACAGATACGCAGTATTTT.

The gene calls are TRBV7-2 and TRBJ2-7; TRBD1 matches 11 bases. Trimming removed 1 base from V and 5 bases from J; junction bases left unmatched: 4. Germline V CDR1 and CDR2: SGHTA, FQGNSA. CDR3 length: 15 amino acids. The CDR3 DNA reads as TGTGCCAGCAGCTTAGGCGGGACAGGGGGACACGAGCAGTACTTC. Translation gives CASSLGGTGGHEQYF.

The J gene is TRBJ1-1, the V gene TRBV30, with D hard to call. Deletions cut 0 bases from V and 4 bases from J, with 9 bases between. CDR1 and CDR2 from the germline V gene are GTSNPN and SVGIG (reference sequence). The CDR3 extends over 13 amino acids. The CDR3 sequence is CAWSVRRSTEAFF. In nucleotides, the CDR3 is TGTGCCTGGAGTGTACGGAGGAGCACTGAAGCTTTCTTT.

The chain combines TRBV19 with TRBJ1-5; TRBD1 aligns across 9 bases. Germline V lookup: CDR1 LNHDA, CDR2 SQIVND (reference sequence). The CDR3 runs 16 residues. V lost 3 bases and J lost 2; bases outside the gene matches: 5. The CDR3, as DNA: TGTGCCAGTAGTATGGGGGACAGGGTTGGCAATCAGCCCCAGCATTTT. It encodes CASSMGDRVGNQPQHF.

This clone occurred once. The J gene is TRBJ1-4, the V gene TRBV5-4; maybe TRBD1 (5 bases). The V and J ends lost 4 bases and 7 bases respectively, with 14 bases between them. Germline V gene data show CDR1 as SGHNT and CDR2 as YYREEE (reference sequence). The CDR3 has 14 residues. CDR3: CASSLQGEGEKLFF. CDR3 sequence (DNA): TGTGCCAGCAGCCTCCAGGGTGAAGGTGAAAAACTGTTTTTT.

This rearrangement joins TRBV5-6 to TRBJ2-7, with D perhaps matching TRBD1 (6 bases). Germline V gene lookup returns CDR1 SGHDT and CDR2 YYEEEE. The CDR3 runs 15 residues. V dropped 4 bases and J dropped 3 bases, with 17 bases sitting between them. The CDR3 protein is CASSLDTGSGYEQYF. In nucleotides, the CDR3 is TGTGCCAGCAGCCTCGACACAGGGTCCGGCTACGAGCAGTACTTC.

V is TRBV6-5 and J is TRBJ1-5; possible D gene TRBD1, 6 bases. Germline lookup yields CDR1 MNHEY and CDR2 SVGAGI. The CDR3 length is 14 residues. The germline V and J ends were trimmed by 10 bases and 2 bases, with 15 bases remaining between them. The CDR3 DNA reads TGTGCCACGAGGGGGGGGGCAGGCAATCAGCCCCAGCATTTT. This codes for CATRGGAGNQPQHF.

In nucleotides, the CDR3 is TGTGCCAGCAGTTTGGCCAGCGGACCCGGTGAAGCTTTCTTT. Translating it yields CASSLASGPGEAFF. The chain combines TRBV28 with TRBJ1-1; D not resolved. CDR3 length equals 14 residues. Germline lookup yields CDR1 MDHEN and CDR2 SYDVKM. The V end was cut by 3 bases, the J end by 7 bases, with 15 bases between.

This clone has only one observation. The gene calls are TRBV12-3 or TRBV12-4 and TRBJ1-5; TRBD1 aligns across 7 bases. Trimming took 7 bases from V and 6 from J; bases not matched to a gene: 6. There are 13 residues in the CDR3. The CDR3 region has the DNA TGTGCCAGCATGACAGGGAAGGGTCAGCCCCAGCATTTT. Amino acid sequence: CASMTGKGQPQHF.

This chain uses TRBV30 with TRBJ1-3; D not resolved. The length of the CDR3 is 14 residues. V shed 5 bases and J shed 0 bases, with 11 bases lying between them. Germline lookup yields CDR1 GTSNPN and CDR2 SVGIG (reference sequence). Here the CDR3 DNA reads TGTGCCTGGGCCTCGGGGAACTCTGGAAACACCATATATTTT. It specifies CAWASGNSGNTIYF.

This clone turned up a few times. The chain is built from TRBV7-2 and TRBJ1-1; D is unclear. The CDR3 sequence is 15 residues long. Trimming left V 1 base short and J 2 bases short, with 11 bases between. The V gene's germline CDR1 is SGHTA and CDR2 FQGNSA. The CDR3 reads CASSLVGGGNTEAFF. CDR3 bases: TGTGCCAGCAGCTTAGTAGGCGGCGGAAACACTGAAGCTTTCTTT. The whole variable domain, remainder taken from reference TRBV7-2 and TRBJ1-1, is GAGVSQSPSNKVTEKGKDVELRCDPISGHTALYWYRQSLGQGLEFLIYFQGNSAPDKSGLPSDRFSAERTGGSVSTLTIQRTQQEDSAVYLCASSLVGGGNTEAFFGQGTRLTVV.

This clone was picked up one time. V and J are TRBV24-1 and TRBJ1-5; a weak D match, TRBD1 (6 bases). Germline assignment: CDR1 KGHDR and CDR2 SFDVKD. V was pared by 4 bases and J by 0 bases, with 9 bases between. The CDR3 loop spans 15 amino acids. The CDR3 here is CATSETGYSNQPQHF. Here the CDR3 DNA reads TGTGCCACCAGTGAGACAGGATATAGCAATCAGCCCCAGCATTTT.

This clone showed up just once. The chain combines TRBV6-1 with TRBJ1-2, with a tentative D call TRBD1 (6 bases). This CDR3 is built from 16 residues. CDR1 and CDR2 from the germline V gene are MNHNS and SASEGT. The V gene lost 4 bases and the J gene lost 8 bases, with 23 bases spanning the gap. CDR3 protein: CASSVLPPTGHGGYTF. CDR3 in DNA: TGTGCCAGCAGTGTCCTTCCCCCTACAGGGCATGGGGGCTACACCTTC.

The CDR3 DNA is TGTGCCAGCAGGACCGGGACTAACACCGGGGAGCTGTTTTTT. Protein sequence: CASRTGTNTGELFF. This chain uses TRBV4-2 with TRBJ2-2; the D gene is possibly TRBD2 (6 bases). Germline V gene data show CDR1 as LGHNA and CDR2 as YNFKEQ. The CDR3 covers 14 residues. Deletions cut 6 bases from V and 2 bases from J, with 10 bases between.

This clone is a singleton in its sample. The chain joins TRBV29-1 to TRBJ1-1; 11 nucleotides align to TRBD1. The CDR3 spans 15 residues. V gave up 5 bases and J gave up 4 bases; unmatched junction bases: 9. CDR1 SQVTM and CDR2 ANQGSEA come from the germline V gene. CDR3 region: CSVSTGTGGSTEAFF. The DNA of the CDR3 is TGCAGCGTTTCCACCGGGACAGGGGGGAGCACTGAAGCTTTCTTT. Looking up the rest from reference TRBV29-1 and TRBJ1-1 gives the full variable domain: SAVISQKPSRDICQRGTSLTIQCQVDSQVTMMFWYRQQPGQSLTLIATANQGSEATYESGFVIDKFPISRPNLTFSTLTVSNMSPEDSSIYLCSVSTGTGGSTEAFFGQGTRLTVV.

The chain links TRBV30 to TRBJ1-2; 9 bases are a match to TRBD1. CDR1 and CDR2 from the germline V gene are GTSNPN and SVGIG (reference sequence). The J segment lost 4 bases and the V segment lost 3 bases, leaving 6 bases of the junction unmatched. The CDR3 has 14 amino acids. As DNA, the CDR3 is TGTGCCTGGAGCACAGGGGGCGCGGGCTATGGCTACACCTTC. Its protein product is CAWSTGGAGYGYTF.

The gene calls are TRBV7-2 and TRBJ2-3; perhaps TRBD2 as D (5 bases). Germline values: CDR1 SGHTA, CDR2 FQGNSA. Trimming stripped 4 bases from V and 0 bases from J, with 17 bases between. The CDR3 totals 17 residues. The CDR3 spells CASSSTLLASSTDTQYF. CDR3 nucleotide sequence: TGTGCCAGCAGCTCAACCCTCCTAGCCAGCAGCACAGATACGCAGTATTTT.

This chain connects TRBV3-1 (or the pseudogene TRBV3-2) to TRBJ1-2; D not resolved. From germline, CDR1 is LGHDT and CDR2 YNNKEL (reference sequence). CDR3 length: 15 residues. Trimming stripped 0 bases from V and 2 bases from J, with 10 bases between. In nucleotides, the CDR3 is TGTGCCAGCAGCCAAGATCGTAGCAGAAACTATGGCTACACCTTC. Protein sequence: CASSQDRSRNYGYTF.

This clone was recorded a few times. The chain joins TRBV7-2 to TRBJ2-2; D is undetermined. Germline V gene lookup returns CDR1 SGHTA and CDR2 FQGNSA. This CDR3 has 13 residues. V gave up 0 bases and J gave up 7 bases, with 6 bases separating them. The DNA for the CDR3 is TGTGCCAGCAGCTTAGCGTCGGGCGGGGAGCTGTTTTTT. Translation gives CASSLASGGELFF.

This sequence joins TRBV25-1 and TRBJ1-1, with a tentative D call TRBD1 (6 bases). The CDR3 is 14 amino acids. V shed 5 bases and J shed 4 bases, with 14 bases lying between them. Germline lookup yields CDR1 MGHDK and CDR2 SYGVNS. CDR3 bases: TGTGCCAGCAGTCTACAGGGAGGGGGCACTGAAGCTTTCTTT. Its protein product is CASSLQGGGTEAFF.

This clone was seen only once. The V call is TRBV27, the J call TRBJ1-1; 7 bases align to TRBD1. The CDR3 spans 17 residues. Germline CDR1 reads MNHEY; CDR2 reads SMNVEV (reference sequence). J lost 4 bases, V lost 0 bases, and 11 bases had no gene match. This CDR3 reads CASSLSSNRGRGTEAFF. CDR3 bases: TGTGCCAGCAGTTTATCGTCCAACAGGGGCAGGGGCACTGAAGCTTTCTTT.

J is TRBJ2-1 and V is TRBV25-1; TRBD2 matches 7 bases. The germline CDR1 and CDR2 sequences are MGHDK and SYGVNS. After removal of 2 bases from V and 2 bases from J, the junction contained 12 bases not matched to a gene. CDR3 length: 18 amino acids. The CDR3 DNA sequence: TGTGCCAGCAGTGAAGGGGGAGGGGCCACCAAAACCTACAATGAGCAGTTCTTC. Its translation is CASSEGGGATKTYNEQFF.

On this clone itself: The sample has other DNA sequences that encode this CDR3 too. Written as DNA, the CDR3 is TGTGCCAGCAGCCCCACAGGGTCTGGAAACACCATATATTTT. Translating gives CASSPTGSGNTIYF. This rearrangement joins TRBV28 to TRBJ1-3, with D possibly being TRBD1 (6 bases). CDR1 and CDR2 (germline): MDHEN, SYDVKM. This CDR3 contains 14 residues. The ends were cut back, 6 bases at V and 1 base at J, with 10 bases in the middle.

The chain uses TRBV7-8 and TRBJ2-3, with TRBD2 identical over 7 bases. The CDR3 is made up of 13 amino acids. Trimming cost V 3 bases and J 5 bases; bases outside gene matches: 2. Per the germline V gene, CDR1 is SGHVS and CDR2 is FQNEAQ. CDR3 loop: CASSFGGLDTQYF. The CDR3 bases are TGTGCCAGCAGCTTCGGGGGGTTAGATACGCAGTATTTT.

The V gene is TRBV6-5, the J gene TRBJ2-5, with 14 bases that match TRBD2. The CDR3 extends over 16 amino acids. The J segment lost 5 bases and the V segment lost 2 bases, leaving 4 bases of the junction unmatched. Looked up from germline, CDR1 is MNHEY and CDR2 is SVGAGI. CDR3 DNA sequence: TGTGCCAGCAGTTACCTGACTAGCGGGAGGGTTGAGACCCAGTACTTC. Protein product: CASSYLTSGRVETQYF.

This sequence joins TRBV6-5 and TRBJ2-4; D is possibly TRBD2 (6 bases). The CDR3 runs 15 residues. CDR1 is MNHEY and CDR2 is SVGAGI in the germline V gene. V dropped 5 bases and J dropped 0 bases, with 11 bases sitting between them. In DNA form, the CDR3 reads TGTGCCAGCAGTCGTGAGGGACTAGCCAAAAACATTCAGTACTTC. Translation gives CASSREGLAKNIQYF.

The V gene is TRBV5-4, the J gene TRBJ2-3; 16 bases match TRBD2. Germline assignment: CDR1 SGHNT and CDR2 YYREEE (reference sequence). There are 19 residues in the CDR3. V gave up 4 bases and J gave up 2 bases; unmatched junction bases: 10. The CDR3 region is CASSGTSGRAILNTDTQYF. CDR3 nucleotide sequence: TGTGCCAGCAGCGGGACTAGCGGGAGGGCGATACTGAACACAGATACGCAGTATTTT.